The present entry profiles one T cell receptor (beta chain) with its context. An input of roughly 0.45 to 1 ug of RNA was subjected to reverse transcription using random hexamers. TCRdb re-analysed the immunoSEQ multiplex PCR reads in MiXCR, keeping a single row per CDR3 protein. The table shows approximately 190,000 distinct CDR3 sequences, with around 90% occurring only once. The data were obtained in a study of CD8 T cells in Susac syndrome. Germline V CDR1 and CDR2: LNHDA, SQIVND (reference sequence). The CDR3 runs 15 residues. V dropped 5 bases and J dropped 1; count of bases not matched to a gene: 2.

The chain joins TRBV19 to TRBJ2-2; the match to TRBD2 covers 9 bases. The origin of this receptor is a human donor with Susac syndrome. The sample comprised CD4+ T cells from PBMCs. In DNA form, the CDR3 reads TGTGCCAGTAGTCCTAGCGGGGTGAACACCGGGGAGCTGTTTTTT. This encodes CASSPSGVNTGELFF.